This TCR beta chain was sequenced in a study of shared clonotypes between healthy human individuals. Overall study findings and caveats: Naive subsets generally had larger estimated richness than memory subsets.

Healthy HIV-negative adults without recent acute infections or vaccinations served as donors. Memory CD4+ cells were the fraction left after CD45RA+ naive selection. Per the germline V gene, CDR1 is WNHNN and CDR2 is SYGVQD (reference sequence). The germline V and J ends were trimmed by 4 bases and 4 bases, with 14 bases remaining between them. This CDR3 comprises 14 residues. On this clone: The antigen remains unidentified.

The protocol was immunoSEQ multiplex PCR, while the TCRdb copy is restricted to in-frame clones and leaves out a portion. Here the sample spans over a million clones, 95% to 99% being singletons. This TCR was sampled from a man aged 25 to 40 in good health. The genes are TRBV10-1 and TRBJ2-7; D may be TRBD2 (6 bases). Specimen: naive CD4+ T cells sorted from blood. Subset indicated: CD45RA+ positively selected. The CDR3 region has the DNA TGCGCCAGCAGTGGTAGCGGTATCCCTTACGAGCAGTACTTC. Its protein is CASSGSGIPYEQYF.